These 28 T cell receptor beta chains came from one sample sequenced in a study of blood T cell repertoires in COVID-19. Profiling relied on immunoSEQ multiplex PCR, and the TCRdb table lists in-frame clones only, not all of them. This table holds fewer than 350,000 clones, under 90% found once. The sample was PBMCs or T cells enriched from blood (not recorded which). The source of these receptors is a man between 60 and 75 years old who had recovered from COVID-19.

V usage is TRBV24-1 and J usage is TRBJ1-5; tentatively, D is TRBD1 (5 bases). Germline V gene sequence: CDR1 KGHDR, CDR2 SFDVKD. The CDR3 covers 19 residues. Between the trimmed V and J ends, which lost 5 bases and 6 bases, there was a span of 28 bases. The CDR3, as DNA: TGTGCCACCAGTGTTTTTACTCGGTCCAGGGAAGGCAAGATTCAGCCCCAGCATTTT. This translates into CATSVFTRSREGKIQPQHF.

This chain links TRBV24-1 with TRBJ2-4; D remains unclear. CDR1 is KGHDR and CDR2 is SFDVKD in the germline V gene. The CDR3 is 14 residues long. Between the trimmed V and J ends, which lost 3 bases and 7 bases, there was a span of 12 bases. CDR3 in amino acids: CATSDPLGSNIQYF. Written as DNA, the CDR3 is TGTGCCACCAGTGATCCCCTGGGCTCCAACATTCAGTACTTC.

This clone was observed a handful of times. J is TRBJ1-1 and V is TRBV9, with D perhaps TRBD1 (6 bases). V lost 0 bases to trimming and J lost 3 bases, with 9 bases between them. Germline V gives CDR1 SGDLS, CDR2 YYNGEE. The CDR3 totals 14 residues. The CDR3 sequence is CASSVGGGYTEAFF. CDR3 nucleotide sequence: TGTGCCAGCAGCGTAGGAGGGGGTTACACTGAAGCTTTCTTT.

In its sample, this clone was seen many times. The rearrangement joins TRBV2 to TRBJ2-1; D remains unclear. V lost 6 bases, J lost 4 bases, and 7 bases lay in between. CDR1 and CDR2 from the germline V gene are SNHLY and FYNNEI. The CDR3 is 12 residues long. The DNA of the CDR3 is TGTGCCAGCAGGGCCATGTACAATGAGCAGTTCTTC. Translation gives CASRAMYNEQFF.

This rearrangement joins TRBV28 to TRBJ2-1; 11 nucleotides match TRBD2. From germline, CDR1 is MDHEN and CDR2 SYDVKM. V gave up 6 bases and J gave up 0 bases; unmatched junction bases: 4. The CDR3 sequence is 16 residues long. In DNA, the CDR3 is TGTGCCAGCAGAGTCGGGACTAGCGGCTCCTACAATGAGCAGTTCTTC. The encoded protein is CASRVGTSGSYNEQFF.

The CDR3 protein is CATSRETGKLAYGYTF. The CDR3 DNA follows: TGTGCCACCAGCAGAGAGACAGGGAAGTTGGCCTATGGCTACACCTTC. The rearrangement joins TRBV15 to TRBJ1-2, with 7 bases identical to TRBD1. J lost 4 bases, V lost 0 bases, and 8 bases had no gene match. CDR1 is LNHNV, CDR2 YYDKDF, per germline (reference sequence). The CDR3 is 16 residues long. The whole variable domain, remainder taken from reference TRBV15 and TRBJ1-2, is DAMVIQNPRYQVTQFGKPVTLSCSQTLNHNVMYWYQQKSSQAPKLLFHYYDKDFNNEADTPDNFQSRRPNTSFCFLDIRSPGLGDTAMYLCATSRETGKLAYGYTFGSGTRLTVV.

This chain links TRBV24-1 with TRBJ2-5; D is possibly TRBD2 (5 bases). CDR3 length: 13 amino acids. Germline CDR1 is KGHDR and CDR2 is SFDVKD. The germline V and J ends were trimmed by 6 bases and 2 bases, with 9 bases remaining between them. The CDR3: CATSSEAQETQYF. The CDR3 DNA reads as TGTGCCACCAGTTCGGAGGCACAAGAGACCCAGTACTTC.

CDR3 sequence reads: CASSPVGQGAFF. The CDR3 region has the DNA TGTGCCAGCAGTCCCGTAGGGCAGGGAGCTTTCTTT. The chain carries TRBV12-3 or TRBV12-4 and TRBJ1-1, with D perhaps TRBD1 (5 bases). Trimming removed 5 bases from V and 10 bases from J, with 14 bases in between. This CDR3 has 12 residues.

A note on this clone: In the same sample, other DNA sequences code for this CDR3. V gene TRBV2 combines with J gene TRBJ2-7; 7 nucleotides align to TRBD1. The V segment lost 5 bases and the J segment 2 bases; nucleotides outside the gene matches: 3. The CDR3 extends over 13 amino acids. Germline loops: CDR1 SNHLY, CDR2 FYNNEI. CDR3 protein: CASSRDRAYEQYF. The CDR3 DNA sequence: TGTGCCAGCAGTAGAGACAGGGCCTACGAGCAGTACTTC.

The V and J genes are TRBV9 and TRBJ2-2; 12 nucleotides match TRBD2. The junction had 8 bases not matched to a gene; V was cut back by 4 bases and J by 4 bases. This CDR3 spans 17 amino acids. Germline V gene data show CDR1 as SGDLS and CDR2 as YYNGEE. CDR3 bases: TGTGCCAGCAGCCCTCGGACTAGCGGGACGGGCACCGGGGAGCTGTTTTTT. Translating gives CASSPRTSGTGTGELFF.

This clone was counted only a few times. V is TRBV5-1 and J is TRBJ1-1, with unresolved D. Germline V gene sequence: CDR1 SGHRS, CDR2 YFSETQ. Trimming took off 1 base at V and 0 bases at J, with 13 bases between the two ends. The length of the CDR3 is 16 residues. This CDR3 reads CASSLSGSAVNTEAFF. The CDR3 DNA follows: TGCGCCAGCAGCTTGTCGGGGTCTGCAGTGAACACTGAAGCTTTCTTT.

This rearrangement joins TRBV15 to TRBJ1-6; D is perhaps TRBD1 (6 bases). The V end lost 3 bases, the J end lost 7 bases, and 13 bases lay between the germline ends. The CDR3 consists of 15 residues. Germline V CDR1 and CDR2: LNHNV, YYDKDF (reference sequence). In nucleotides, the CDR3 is TGTGCCACCAGCAGTCGACAGGTCGGAAATTCACCCCTCCACTTT. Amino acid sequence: CATSSRQVGNSPLHF. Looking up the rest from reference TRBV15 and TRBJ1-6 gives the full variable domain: DAMVIQNPRYQVTQFGKPVTLSCSQTLNHNVMYWYQQKSSQAPKLLFHYYDKDFNNEADTPDNFQSRRPNTSFCFLDIRSPGLGDTAMYLCATSSRQVGNSPLHFGNGTRLTVT.

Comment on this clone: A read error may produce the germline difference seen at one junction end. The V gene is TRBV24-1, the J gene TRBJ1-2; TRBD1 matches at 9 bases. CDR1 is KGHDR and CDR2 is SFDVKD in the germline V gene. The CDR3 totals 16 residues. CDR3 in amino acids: CVTSDPGQGRGYGYTF. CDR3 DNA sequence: TGTGTCACCAGTGACCCCGGACAGGGGCGAGGCTATGGCTACACCTTC.

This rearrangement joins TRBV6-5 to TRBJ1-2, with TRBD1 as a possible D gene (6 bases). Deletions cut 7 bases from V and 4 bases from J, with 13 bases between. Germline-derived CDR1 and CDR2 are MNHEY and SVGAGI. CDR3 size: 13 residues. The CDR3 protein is CASTETGSYGYTF. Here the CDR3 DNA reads TGTGCCAGCACGGAAACAGGGTCCTATGGCTACACCTTC.

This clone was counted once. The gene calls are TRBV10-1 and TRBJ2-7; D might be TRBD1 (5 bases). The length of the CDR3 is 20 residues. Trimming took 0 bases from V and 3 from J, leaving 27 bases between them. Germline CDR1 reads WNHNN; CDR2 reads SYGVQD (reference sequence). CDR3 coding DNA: TGCGCCAGCAGTGAGTCTATTGAACACGGTGGTACAGGACCGTTCTACGAGCAGTACTTC. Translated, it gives CASSESIEHGGTGPFYEQYF.

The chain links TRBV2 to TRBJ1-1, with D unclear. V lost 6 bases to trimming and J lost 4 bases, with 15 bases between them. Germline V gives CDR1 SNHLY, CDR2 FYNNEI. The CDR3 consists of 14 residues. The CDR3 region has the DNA TGTGCCAGCAGCCCTCATGAGGGTTCCACTGAAGCTTTCTTT. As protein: CASSPHEGSTEAFF.

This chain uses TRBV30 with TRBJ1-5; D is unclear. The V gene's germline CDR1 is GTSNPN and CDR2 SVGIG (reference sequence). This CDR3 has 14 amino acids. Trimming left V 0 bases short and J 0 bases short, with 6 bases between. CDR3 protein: CAWSVLDSNQPQHF. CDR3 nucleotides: TGTGCCTGGAGTGTACTCGATAGCAATCAGCCCCAGCATTTT.

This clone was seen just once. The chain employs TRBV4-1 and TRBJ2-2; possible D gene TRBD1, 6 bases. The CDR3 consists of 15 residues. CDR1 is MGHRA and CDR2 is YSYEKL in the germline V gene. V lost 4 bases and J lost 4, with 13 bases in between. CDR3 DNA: TGCGCCAGCAGCCCATTCGACAGGTTCACCGGGGAGCTGTTTTTT. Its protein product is CASSPFDRFTGELFF.

CDR3 bases: TGTGCCAGCAGTCCCGGGACTCCATCCTACGAGCAGTACTTC. This gives the protein CASSPGTPSYEQYF. The chain joins TRBV27 to TRBJ2-7; possibly TRBD2 for D (6 bases). The CDR3 extends over 14 amino acids. Germline CDR1 is MNHEY and CDR2 is SMNVEV (reference sequence). The V end lost 5 bases, the J end lost 1 base, and 12 bases lay between the germline ends.

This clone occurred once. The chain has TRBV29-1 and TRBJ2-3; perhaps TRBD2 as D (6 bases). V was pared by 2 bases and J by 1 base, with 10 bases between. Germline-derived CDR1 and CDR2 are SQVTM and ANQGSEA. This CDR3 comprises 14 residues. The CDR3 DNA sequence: TGCAGCGTTGAAATTAGCGGACGCACAGATACGCAGTATTTT. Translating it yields CSVEISGRTDTQYF.

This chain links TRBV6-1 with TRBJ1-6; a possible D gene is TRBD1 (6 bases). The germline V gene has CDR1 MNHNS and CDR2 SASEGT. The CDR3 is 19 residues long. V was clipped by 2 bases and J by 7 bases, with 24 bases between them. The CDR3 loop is CASSEYMHTRGGGNSPLHF. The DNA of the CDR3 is TGTGCCAGCAGTGAATACATGCACACGCGCGGGGGCGGGAATTCACCCCTCCACTTT.

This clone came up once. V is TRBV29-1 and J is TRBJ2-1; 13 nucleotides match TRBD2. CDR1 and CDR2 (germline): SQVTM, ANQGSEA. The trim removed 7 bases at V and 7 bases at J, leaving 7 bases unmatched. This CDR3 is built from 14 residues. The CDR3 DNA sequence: TGCAGCGCACTACTAGCGGGAGGGTGGAATGAGCAGTTCTTC. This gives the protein CSALLAGGWNEQFF.

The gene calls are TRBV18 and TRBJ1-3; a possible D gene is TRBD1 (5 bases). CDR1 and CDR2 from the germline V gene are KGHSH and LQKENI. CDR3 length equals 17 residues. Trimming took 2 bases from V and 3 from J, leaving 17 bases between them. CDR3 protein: CASSPAPAGPGGNTIYF. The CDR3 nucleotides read TGTGCCAGCTCACCAGCCCCGGCAGGGCCTGGTGGAAACACCATATATTTT.

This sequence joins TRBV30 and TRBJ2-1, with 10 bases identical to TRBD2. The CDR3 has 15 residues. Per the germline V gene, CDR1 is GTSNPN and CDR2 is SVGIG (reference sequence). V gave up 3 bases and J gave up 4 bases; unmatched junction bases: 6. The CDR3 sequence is CAWSSAGGRYNEQFF. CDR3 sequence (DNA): TGTGCCTGGAGCTCAGCGGGAGGGCGATACAATGAGCAGTTCTTC.

CDR3 region: CASSQVQFAGVTDTQYF. CDR3 DNA: TGCGCCAGCAGCCAAGTACAGTTTGCGGGAGTTACAGATACGCAGTATTTT. The J gene is TRBJ2-3, the V gene TRBV4-1; 7 positions agree with TRBD2. Looked up from germline, CDR1 is MGHRA and CDR2 is YSYEKL. The CDR3 loop spans 17 amino acids. The ends lost 1 base at V and 3 bases at J; junction bases unmatched: 10.

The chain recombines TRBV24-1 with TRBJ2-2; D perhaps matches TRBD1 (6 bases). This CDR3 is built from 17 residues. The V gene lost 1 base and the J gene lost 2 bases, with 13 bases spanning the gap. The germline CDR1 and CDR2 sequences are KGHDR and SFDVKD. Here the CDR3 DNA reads TGTGCCACCAGTGATTTCCACGGGACACCTAACACCGGGGAGCTGTTTTTT. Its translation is CATSDFHGTPNTGELFF.

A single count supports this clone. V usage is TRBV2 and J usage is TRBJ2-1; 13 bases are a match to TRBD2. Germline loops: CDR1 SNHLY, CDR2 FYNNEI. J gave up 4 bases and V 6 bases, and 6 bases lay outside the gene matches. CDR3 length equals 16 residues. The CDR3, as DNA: TGTGCCAGCAGGGAGAGGACTAGCGGGGGTTACAATGAGCAGTTCTTC. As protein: CASRERTSGGYNEQFF.

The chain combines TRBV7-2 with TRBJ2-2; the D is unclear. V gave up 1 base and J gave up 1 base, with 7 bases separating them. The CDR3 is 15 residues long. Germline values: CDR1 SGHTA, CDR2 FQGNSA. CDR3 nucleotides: TGTGCCAGCAGCTTAGTTCCTGTGAACACCGGGGAGCTGTTTTTT. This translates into CASSLVPVNTGELFF.